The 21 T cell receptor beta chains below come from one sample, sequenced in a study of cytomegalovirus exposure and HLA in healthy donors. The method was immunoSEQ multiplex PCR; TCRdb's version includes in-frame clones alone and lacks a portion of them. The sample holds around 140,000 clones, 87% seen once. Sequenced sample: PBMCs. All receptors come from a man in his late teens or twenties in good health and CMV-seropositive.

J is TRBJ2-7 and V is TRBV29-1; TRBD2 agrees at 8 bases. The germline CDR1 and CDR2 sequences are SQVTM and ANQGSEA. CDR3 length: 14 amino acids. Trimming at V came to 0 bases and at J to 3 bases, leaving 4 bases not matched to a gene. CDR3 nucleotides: TGCAGCGTTGAAGATCGGGGACTAGGCTACGAGCAGTACTTC. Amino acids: CSVEDRGLGYEQYF.

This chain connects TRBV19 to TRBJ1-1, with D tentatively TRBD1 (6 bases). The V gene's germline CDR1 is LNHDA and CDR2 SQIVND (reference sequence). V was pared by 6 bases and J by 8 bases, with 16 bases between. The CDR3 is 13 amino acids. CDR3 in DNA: TGTGCCAGTAGCCTCAGGCCCGACAGGGAAGCTTTCTTT. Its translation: CASSLRPDREAFF.

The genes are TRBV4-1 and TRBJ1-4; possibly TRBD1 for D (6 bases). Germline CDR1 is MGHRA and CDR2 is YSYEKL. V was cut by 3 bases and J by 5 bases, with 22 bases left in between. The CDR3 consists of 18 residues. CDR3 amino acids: CASSHGYRQALKNEKLFF. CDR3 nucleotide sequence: TGCGCCAGCAGCCATGGGTATCGACAGGCGCTGAAAAATGAAAAACTGTTTTTT.

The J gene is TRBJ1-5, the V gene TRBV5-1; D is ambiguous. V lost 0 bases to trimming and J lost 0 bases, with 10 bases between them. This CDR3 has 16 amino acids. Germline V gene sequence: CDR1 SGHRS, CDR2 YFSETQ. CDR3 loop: CASSLGGQHSNQPQHF. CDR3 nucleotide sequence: TGCGCCAGCAGCTTGGGAGGGCAGCATAGCAATCAGCCCCAGCATTTT.

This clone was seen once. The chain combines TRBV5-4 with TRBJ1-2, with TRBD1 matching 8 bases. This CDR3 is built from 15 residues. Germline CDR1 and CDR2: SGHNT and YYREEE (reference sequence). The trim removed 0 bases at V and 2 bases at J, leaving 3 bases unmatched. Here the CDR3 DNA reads TGTGCCAGCAGCTTGGCGCACAGGGGGAACTATGGCTACACCTTC. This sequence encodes CASSLAHRGNYGYTF. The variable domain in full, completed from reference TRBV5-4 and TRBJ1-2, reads ETGVTQSPTHLIKTRGQQVTLRCSSQSGHNTVSWYQQALGQGPQFIFQYYREEENGRGNFPPRFSGLQFPNYSSELNVNALELDDSALYLCASSLAHRGNYGYTFGSGTRLTVV.

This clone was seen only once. The CDR3 spells CAWGGQGTGSNQPQHF. The DNA for the CDR3 is TGTGCCTGGGGGGGACAGGGGACGGGAAGCAATCAGCCCCAGCATTTT. V usage is TRBV30 and J usage is TRBJ1-5; 10 bases map to TRBD1. J lost 1 base, V lost 5 bases, and 8 bases had no gene match. Germline V CDR1 and CDR2: GTSNPN, SVGIG (reference sequence). CDR3 length: 16 residues.

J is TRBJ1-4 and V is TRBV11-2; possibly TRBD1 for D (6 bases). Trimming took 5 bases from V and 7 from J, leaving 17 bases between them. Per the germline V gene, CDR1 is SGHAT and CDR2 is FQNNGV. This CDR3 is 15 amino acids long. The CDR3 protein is CASSTHRERLEKLFF. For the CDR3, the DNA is TGTGCCAGCAGCACTCACAGGGAGAGGCTTGAAAAACTGTTTTTT.

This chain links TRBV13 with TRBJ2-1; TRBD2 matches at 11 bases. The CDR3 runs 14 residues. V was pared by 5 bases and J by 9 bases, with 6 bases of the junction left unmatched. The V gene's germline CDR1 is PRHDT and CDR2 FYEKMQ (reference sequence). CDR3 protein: CASSEGLAVPEQFF. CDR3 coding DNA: TGTGCCAGCAGCGAGGGACTAGCGGTCCCTGAGCAGTTCTTC.

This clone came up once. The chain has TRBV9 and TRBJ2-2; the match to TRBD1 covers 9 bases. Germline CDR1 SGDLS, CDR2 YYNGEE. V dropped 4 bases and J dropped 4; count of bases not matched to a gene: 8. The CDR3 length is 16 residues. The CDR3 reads CASSLEGTGTTGELFF. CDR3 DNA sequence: TGTGCCAGCAGCCTAGAGGGGACAGGGACCACCGGGGAGCTGTTTTTT.

For the CDR3, the DNA is TGCGCCAGCAGTGAGTCTACAGGGGTAGCGAACGAGCAGTACTTC. Its protein is CASSESTGVANEQYF. The rearrangement links TRBV10-2 to TRBJ2-7; TRBD1 aligns across 7 bases. Germline V gene data show CDR1 as WSHSY and CDR2 as SAAADI. The ends lost 0 bases at V and 5 bases at J; junction bases unmatched: 7. The CDR3 covers 15 residues.

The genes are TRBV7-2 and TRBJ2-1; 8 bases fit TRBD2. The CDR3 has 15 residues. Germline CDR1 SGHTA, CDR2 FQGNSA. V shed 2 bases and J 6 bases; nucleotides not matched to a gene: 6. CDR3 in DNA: TGTGCCAGCAGCTTAAGTGGGACTAGGGGCAATGAGCAGTTCTTC. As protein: CASSLSGTRGNEQFF. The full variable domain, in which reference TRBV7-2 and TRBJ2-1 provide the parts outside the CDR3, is GAGVSQSPSNKVTEKGKDVELRCDPISGHTALYWYRQSLGQGLEFLIYFQGNSAPDKSGLPSDRFSAERTGGSVSTLTIQRTQQEDSAVYLCASSLSGTRGNEQFFGPGTRLTVL.

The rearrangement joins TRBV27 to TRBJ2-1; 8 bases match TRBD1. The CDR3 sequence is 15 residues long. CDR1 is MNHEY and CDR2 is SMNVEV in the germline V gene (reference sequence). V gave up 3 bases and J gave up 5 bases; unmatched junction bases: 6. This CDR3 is CASSFWDRLNNEQFF. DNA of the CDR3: TGTGCCAGCAGTTTTTGGGACAGGCTCAACAATGAGCAGTTCTTC.

CDR3 amino acids: CAAGQEGNTIYF. In DNA form, the CDR3 reads TGTGCCGCGGGACAGGAGGGAAACACCATATATTTT. V and J are TRBV6-6 and TRBJ1-3; 8 positions agree with TRBD1. The CDR3 has 12 amino acids. V dropped 11 bases and J dropped 4; count of bases not matched to a gene: 4. The germline V gene encodes CDR1 MNHNY and CDR2 SVGAGI (reference sequence).

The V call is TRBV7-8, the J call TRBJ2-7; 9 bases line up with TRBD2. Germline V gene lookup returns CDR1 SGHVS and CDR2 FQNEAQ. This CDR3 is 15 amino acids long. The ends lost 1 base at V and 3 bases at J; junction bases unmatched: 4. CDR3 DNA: TGTGCCAGCAGCTTAGTGGCGGGGGGGAACTACGAGCAGTACTTC. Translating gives CASSLVAGGNYEQYF. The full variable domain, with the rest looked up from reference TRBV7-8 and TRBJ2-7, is GAGVSQSPRYKVAKRGQDVALRCDPISGHVSLFWYQQALGQGPEFLTYFQNEAQLDKSGLPSDRFFAERPEGSVSTLKIQRTQQEDSAVYLCASSLVAGGNYEQYFGPGTRLTVT.

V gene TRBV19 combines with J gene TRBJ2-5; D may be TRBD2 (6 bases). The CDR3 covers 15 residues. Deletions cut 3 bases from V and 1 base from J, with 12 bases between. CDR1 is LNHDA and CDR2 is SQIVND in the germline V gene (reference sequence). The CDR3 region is CASSIGSGIQETQYF. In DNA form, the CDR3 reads TGTGCCAGTAGTATCGGTAGCGGCATCCAAGAGACCCAGTACTTC.

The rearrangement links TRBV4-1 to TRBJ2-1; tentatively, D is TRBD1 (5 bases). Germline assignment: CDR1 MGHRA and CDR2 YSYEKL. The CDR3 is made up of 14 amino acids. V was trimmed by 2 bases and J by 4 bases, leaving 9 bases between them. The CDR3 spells CASSQPDSYNEQFF. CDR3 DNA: TGCGCCAGCAGCCAACCTGACAGTTACAATGAGCAGTTCTTC.

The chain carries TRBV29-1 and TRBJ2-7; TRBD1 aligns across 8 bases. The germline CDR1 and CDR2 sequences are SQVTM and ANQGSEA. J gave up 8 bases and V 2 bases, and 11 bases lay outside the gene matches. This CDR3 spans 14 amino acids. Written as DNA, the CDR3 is TGCAGCGTTGAAACGGACAGGGCCCTCGGCAAGCAGTACTTC. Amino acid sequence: CSVETDRALGKQYF.

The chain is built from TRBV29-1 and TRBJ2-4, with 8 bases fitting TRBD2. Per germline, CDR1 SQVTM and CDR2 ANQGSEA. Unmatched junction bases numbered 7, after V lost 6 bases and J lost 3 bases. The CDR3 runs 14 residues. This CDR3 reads CSVGSGKDKNIQYF. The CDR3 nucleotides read TGCAGCGTAGGTAGCGGGAAGGACAAAAACATTCAGTACTTC.

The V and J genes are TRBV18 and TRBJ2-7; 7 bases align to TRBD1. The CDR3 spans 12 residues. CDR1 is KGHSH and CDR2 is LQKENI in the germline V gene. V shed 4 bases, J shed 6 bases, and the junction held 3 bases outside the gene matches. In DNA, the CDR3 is TGTGCCAGCTCACTACAGGGGCTCGAGCAGTACTTC. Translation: CASSLQGLEQYF.

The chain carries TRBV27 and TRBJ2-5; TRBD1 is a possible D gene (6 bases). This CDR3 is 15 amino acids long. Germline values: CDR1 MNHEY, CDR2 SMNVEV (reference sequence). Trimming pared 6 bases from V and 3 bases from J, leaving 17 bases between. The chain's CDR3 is CASRRAGVSEETQYF. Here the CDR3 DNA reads TGTGCCAGCAGACGAGCAGGGGTTTCAGAAGAGACCCAGTACTTC.

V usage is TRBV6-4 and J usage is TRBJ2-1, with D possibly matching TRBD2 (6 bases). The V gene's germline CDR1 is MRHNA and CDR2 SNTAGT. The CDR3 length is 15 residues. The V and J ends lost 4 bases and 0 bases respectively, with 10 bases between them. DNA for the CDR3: TGTGCCAGCAGTGTTGACGGGAGCTCCTACAATGAGCAGTTCTTC. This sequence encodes CASSVDGSSYNEQFF.